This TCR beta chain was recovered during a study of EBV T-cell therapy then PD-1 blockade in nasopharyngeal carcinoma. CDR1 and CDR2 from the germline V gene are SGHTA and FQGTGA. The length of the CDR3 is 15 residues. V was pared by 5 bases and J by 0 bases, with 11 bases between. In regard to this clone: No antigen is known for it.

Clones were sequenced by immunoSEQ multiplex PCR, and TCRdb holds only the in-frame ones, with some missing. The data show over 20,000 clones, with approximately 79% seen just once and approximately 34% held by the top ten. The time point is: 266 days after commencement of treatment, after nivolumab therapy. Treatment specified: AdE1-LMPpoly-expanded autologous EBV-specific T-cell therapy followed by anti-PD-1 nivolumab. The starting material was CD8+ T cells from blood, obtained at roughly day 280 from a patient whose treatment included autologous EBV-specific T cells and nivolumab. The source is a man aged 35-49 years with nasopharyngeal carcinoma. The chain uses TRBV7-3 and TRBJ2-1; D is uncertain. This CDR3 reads CASSHPGSSYNEQFF. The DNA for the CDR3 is TGTGCCAGCAGCCACCCTGGCAGCTCCTACAATGAGCAGTTCTTC.